These 17 T cell receptor beta chains originate from one sample sequenced in a study of blood T cell repertoires in COVID-19. Sequencing was performed with immunoSEQ multiplex PCR; in TCRdb, only in-frame clones are kept and a portion is missing. The table includes 430,000 or so clones, nearly 90% detected once. Specimen: PBMCs or T cells enriched from blood (not recorded which). Every receptor here comes from a woman between 18 and 30 years old who had been exposed to COVID-19.

The chain is built from TRBV6-2 or TRBV6-3 and TRBJ2-5; 11 nucleotides align to TRBD2. V shed 4 bases and J 3 bases; nucleotides not matched to a gene: 4. This CDR3 contains 15 residues. CDR1 is MNHEY, CDR2 SVGEGT, per germline. CDR3 sequence: CASSSTSGAKETQYF. Here the CDR3 DNA reads TGTGCCAGCAGTTCGACTAGCGGGGCTAAAGAGACCCAGTACTTC.

The rearrangement joins TRBV30 to TRBJ1-1; 7 bases map to TRBD1. Losses at the gene ends were 5 bases for V and 3 bases for J; bases not matched to a gene: 6. The CDR3 is 13 amino acids. Germline V gives CDR1 GTSNPN, CDR2 SVGIG (reference sequence). CDR3 amino acids: CAWGAGGYTEAFF. The CDR3 DNA follows: TGTGCCTGGGGTGCAGGGGGATACACTGAAGCTTTCTTT.

This sequence joins TRBV9 and TRBJ2-2, with 8 bases aligning to TRBD1. V dropped 6 bases and J dropped 1; count of bases not matched to a gene: 2. The CDR3 runs to 14 residues. Germline V CDR1 and CDR2: SGDLS, YYNGEE. The CDR3 nucleotides are TGTGCCAGCACCGGACAGGGGAACACCGGGGAGCTGTTTTTT. Protein product: CASTGQGNTGELFF.

This chain connects TRBV7-8 to TRBJ1-1; D not resolved. Germline CDR1 reads SGHVS; CDR2 reads FQNEAQ. CDR3 length: 11 residues. The germline V and J ends were trimmed by 5 bases and 14 bases, with 15 bases remaining between them. The CDR3 here is CASSQSLLRFF. The CDR3 DNA follows: TGTGCCAGCAGCCAGAGCCTTCTCCGCTTCTTT.

This chain connects TRBV6-5 to TRBJ2-6; D uncertain. Germline CDR1 and CDR2: MNHEY and SVGAGI. This CDR3 has 15 amino acids. V was clipped by 6 bases and J by 0 bases, with 9 bases between them. Here the CDR3 DNA reads TGTGCCAGCAGCGCCGCTAGCTCTGGGGCCAACGTCCTGACTTTC. Translation: CASSAASSGANVLTF.

The chain carries TRBV4-1 and TRBJ1-1; D is possibly TRBD1 (6 bases). Trimming removed 4 bases from V and 4 bases from J, with 19 bases in between. This CDR3 is built from 16 residues. Germline CDR1 reads MGHRA; CDR2 reads YSYEKL. In nucleotides, the CDR3 is TGCGCCAGCAGCCGAGGGACATCCCGGTATCGCACTGAAGCTTTCTTT. The encoded protein is CASSRGTSRYRTEAFF.

V usage is TRBV2 and J usage is TRBJ1-5, with a tentative D call TRBD1 (5 bases). V dropped 8 bases and J dropped 3 bases, with 14 bases sitting between them. CDR1 and CDR2 (germline): SNHLY, FYNNEI. The CDR3 extends over 14 amino acids. The CDR3 protein is CASRLGGDNQPQHF. In DNA, the CDR3 is TGTGCCAGCCGGCTGGGAGGGGACAATCAGCCCCAGCATTTT.

This clone has more than one count but fewer than ten. The J gene is TRBJ2-7, the V gene TRBV28, with D maybe TRBD1 (6 bases). Germline V gene lookup returns CDR1 MDHEN and CDR2 SYDVKM. The V end was cut by 2 bases, the J end by 1 base, with 6 bases between. The CDR3 covers 13 residues. Written as DNA, the CDR3 is TGTGCCAGCAGTTTAAGGGGGTCCTACGAGCAGTACTTC. Translated: CASSLRGSYEQYF.

This clone was recorded once. The J gene is TRBJ1-3, the V gene TRBV19; possibly TRBD1 for D (5 bases). The germline gives CDR1 LNHDA, CDR2 SQIVND (reference sequence). V shed 8 bases and J shed 2 bases, with 22 bases lying between them. The length of the CDR3 is 17 residues. In DNA form, the CDR3 reads TGTGCCAGTCCCTCACCGACTGGCGTGGGGCCTGGAAACACCATATATTTT. Translated: CASPSPTGVGPGNTIYF.

V is TRBV3-1 (or the pseudogene TRBV3-2) and J is TRBJ1-4; 9 bases fit TRBD1. Germline V lookup: CDR1 LGHDT, CDR2 YNNKEL (reference sequence). This CDR3 contains 15 residues. Losses at the gene ends were 1 base for V and 8 bases for J; bases not matched to a gene: 5. The CDR3 sequence: CASSQAGQGQEKLFF. The CDR3 bases are TGTGCCAGCAGCCAAGCGGGACAGGGACAAGAAAAACTGTTTTTT.

The rearrangement joins TRBV28 to TRBJ2-7; possibly TRBD1 for D (5 bases). Trimming shortened V by 3 bases and J by 2 bases, and 8 bases separated the two germline ends. The germline V gene encodes CDR1 MDHEN and CDR2 SYDVKM. The length of the CDR3 is 13 residues. DNA of the CDR3: TGTGCCAGCAGTTTGGTGGGGCCCTACGAGCAGTACTTC. Translated: CASSLVGPYEQYF. Using reference TRBV28 and TRBJ2-7 for the parts outside the CDR3, the full variable domain is DVKVTQSSRYLVKRTGEKVFLECVQDMDHENMFWYRQDPGLGLRLIYFSYDVKMKEKGDIPEGYSVSREKKERFSLILESASTNQTSMYLCASSLVGPYEQYFGPGTRLTVT.

In its sample, this clone was seen a few times. V usage is TRBV4-3 and J usage is TRBJ2-2; tentatively, D is TRBD2 (6 bases). V was pared by 1 base and J by 5 bases, with 17 bases between. Germline lookup yields CDR1 LGHNA and CDR2 YSLEER. This CDR3 comprises 17 residues. CDR3 bases: TGCGCCAGCAGCCAAGGAGGGCACGGGGGTGGAACCGGGGAGCTGTTTTTT. Translating gives CASSQGGHGGGTGELFF.

For the CDR3, the DNA is TGTGCCACCAGCAGCCCCCGAGAGAAGAACACTGAAGCTTTCTTT. Amino acids: CATSSPREKNTEAFF. V is TRBV15 and J is TRBJ1-1, with D unresolved. This CDR3 has 15 residues. Germline loops: CDR1 LNHNV, CDR2 YYDKDF (reference sequence). Trimming cost V 3 bases and J 1 base, with 12 bases left between them. Using reference TRBV15 and TRBJ1-1 for the parts outside the CDR3, the full variable domain is DAMVIQNPRYQVTQFGKPVTLSCSQTLNHNVMYWYQQKSSQAPKLLFHYYDKDFNNEADTPDNFQSRRPNTSFCFLDIRSPGLGDTAMYLCATSSPREKNTEAFFGQGTRLTVV.

This chain links TRBV6-1 with TRBJ1-2, with D perhaps TRBD1 (5 bases). This CDR3 contains 14 residues. V was pared by 2 bases and J by 7 bases, with 14 bases between. The germline CDR1 and CDR2 sequences are MNHNS and SASEGT. Written as DNA, the CDR3 is TGTGCCAGCAGTGAAAACCCGACAGTACTTGGCTACACCTTC. This gives the protein CASSENPTVLGYTF.

The rearrangement joins TRBV7-3 to TRBJ2-1; D may be TRBD2 (5 bases). Trimming left V 2 bases short and J 0 bases short, with 11 bases between. The germline V gene encodes CDR1 SGHTA and CDR2 FQGTGA. The CDR3 spans 16 residues. The CDR3 sequence is CASSLLLRGSYNEQFF. The CDR3 DNA follows: TGTGCCAGCAGCTTATTGCTCCGGGGCTCCTACAATGAGCAGTTCTTC.

V gene TRBV27 combines with J gene TRBJ2-3; the D gene is possibly TRBD2 (5 bases). There are 14 residues in the CDR3. The germline V gene encodes CDR1 MNHEY and CDR2 SMNVEV (reference sequence). Trimming cost V 5 bases and J 4 bases, with 13 bases left between them. CDR3: CASSPWGAPDTQYF. As DNA, the CDR3 is TGTGCCAGCAGTCCCTGGGGAGCCCCAGATACGCAGTATTTT.

This rearrangement joins TRBV5-1 to TRBJ2-2; D perhaps matches TRBD2 (5 bases). The CDR3 sequence is 13 residues long. CDR1 and CDR2 (germline): SGHRS, YFSETQ. V lost 4 bases, J lost 7 bases, and 11 bases lay in between. The CDR3 nucleotides read TGCGCCAGCAGCCCCGTCGGGGTCGGGGAGCTGTTTTTT. Its translation: CASSPVGVGELFF.